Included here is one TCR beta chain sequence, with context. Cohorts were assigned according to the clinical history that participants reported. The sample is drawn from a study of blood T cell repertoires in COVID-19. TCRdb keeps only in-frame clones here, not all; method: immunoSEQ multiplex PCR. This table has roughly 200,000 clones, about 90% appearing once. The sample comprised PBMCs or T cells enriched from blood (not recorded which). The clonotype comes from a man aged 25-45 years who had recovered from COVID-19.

Written as DNA, the CDR3 is TGTGCCAGCAGCCGATGGGGGGGAGGGAATGAAAAACTGTTTTTT. It translates to CASSRWGGGNEKLFF. The chain uses TRBV6-5 and TRBJ1-4; possibly TRBD1 for D (5 bases). Deletions cut 6 bases from V and 5 bases from J, with 16 bases between. The CDR3 sequence is 15 residues long. CDR1 is MNHEY, CDR2 SVGAGI, per germline.